This record concerns one T cell receptor (beta chain) sequence. The sample belongs to a study of blood T cell repertoires in COVID-19. Background on the study: The United States, Italy and Spain were the sources of the acute and convalescent COVID-19 samples. Nucleic acid was either cDNA or gDNA, and it came from T cells, B-cell-depleted T cells, or PBMCs.

This table comes from immunoSEQ multiplex PCR, and its TCRdb copy is limited to in-frame clones, with some not included. This sample has roughly 240,000 clones, with 65% to 90% found just once. V lost 3 bases, J lost 2 bases, and 14 bases lay in between. Germline-derived CDR1 and CDR2 are SNHLY and FYNNEI. This CDR3 contains 15 residues. V and J are TRBV2 and TRBJ2-7; D might be TRBD2 (6 bases). This clonotype originated in a man aged 35 to 55 who had recovered from COVID-19. The sequenced sample consisted of peripheral blood. In DNA, the CDR3 is TGTGCCAGCAGTGATAAACTGGCGGGGCCCTACGAGCAGTACTTC. Translation gives CASSDKLAGPYEQYF.